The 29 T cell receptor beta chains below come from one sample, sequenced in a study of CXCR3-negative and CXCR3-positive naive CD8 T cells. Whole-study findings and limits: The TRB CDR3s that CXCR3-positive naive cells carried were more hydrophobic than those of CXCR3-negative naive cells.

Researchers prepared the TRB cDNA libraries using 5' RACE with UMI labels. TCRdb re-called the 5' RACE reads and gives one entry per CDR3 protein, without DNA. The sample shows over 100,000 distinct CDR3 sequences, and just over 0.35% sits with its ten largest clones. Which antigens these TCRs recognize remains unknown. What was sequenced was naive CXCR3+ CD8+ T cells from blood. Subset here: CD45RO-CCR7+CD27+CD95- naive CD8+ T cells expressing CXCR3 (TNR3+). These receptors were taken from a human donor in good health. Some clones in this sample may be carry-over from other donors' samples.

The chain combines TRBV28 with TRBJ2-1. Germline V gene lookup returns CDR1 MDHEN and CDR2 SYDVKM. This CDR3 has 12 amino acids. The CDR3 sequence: CASSQRYNEQFF.

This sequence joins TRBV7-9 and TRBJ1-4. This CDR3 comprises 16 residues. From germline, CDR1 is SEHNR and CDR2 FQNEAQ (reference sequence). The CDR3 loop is CASSSGTTEANEKLFF.

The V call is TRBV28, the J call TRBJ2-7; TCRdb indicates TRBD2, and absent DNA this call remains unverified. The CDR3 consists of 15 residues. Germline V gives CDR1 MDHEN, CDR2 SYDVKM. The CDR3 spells CASTSRAYSTYEQYF.

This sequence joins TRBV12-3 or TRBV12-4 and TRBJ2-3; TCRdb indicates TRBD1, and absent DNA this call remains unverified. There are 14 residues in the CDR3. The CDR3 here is CASSLSQGPNTQYF.

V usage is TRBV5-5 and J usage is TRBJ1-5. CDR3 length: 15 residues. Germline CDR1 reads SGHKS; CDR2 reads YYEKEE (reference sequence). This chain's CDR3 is CASSLDRDAGQPQHF. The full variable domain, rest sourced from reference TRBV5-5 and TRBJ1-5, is DAGVTQSPTHLIKTRGQQVTLRCSPISGHKSVSWYQQVLGQGPQFIFQYYEKEERGRGNFPDRFSARQFPNYSSELNVNALLLGDSALYLCASSLDRDAGQPQHFGDGTRLSIL.

CDR3 residues: CASSLAAGSNQPQHF. The chain joins TRBV7-2 to TRBJ1-5. CDR1 and CDR2 from the germline V gene are SGHTA and FQGNSA. The CDR3 is made up of 15 amino acids.

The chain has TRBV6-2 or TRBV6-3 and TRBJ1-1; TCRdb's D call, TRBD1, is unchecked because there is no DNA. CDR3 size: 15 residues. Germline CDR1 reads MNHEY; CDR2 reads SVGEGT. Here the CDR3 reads CASNAGGEVSAEAFF.

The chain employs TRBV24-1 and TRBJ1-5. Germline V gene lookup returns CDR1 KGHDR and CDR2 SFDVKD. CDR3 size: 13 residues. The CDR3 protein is CATSDGVNQPQHF.

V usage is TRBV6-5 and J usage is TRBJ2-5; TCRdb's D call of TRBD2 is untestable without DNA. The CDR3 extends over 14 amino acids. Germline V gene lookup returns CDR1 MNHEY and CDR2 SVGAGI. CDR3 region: CASGLGLAGETQYF.

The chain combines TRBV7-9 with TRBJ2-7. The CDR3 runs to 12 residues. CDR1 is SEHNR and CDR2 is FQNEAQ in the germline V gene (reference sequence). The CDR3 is CASSFSGNEQYF.

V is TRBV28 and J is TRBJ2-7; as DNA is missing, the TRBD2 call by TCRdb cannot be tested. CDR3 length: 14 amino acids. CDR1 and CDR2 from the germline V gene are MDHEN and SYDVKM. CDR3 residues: CASGFIAGDYEQYF.

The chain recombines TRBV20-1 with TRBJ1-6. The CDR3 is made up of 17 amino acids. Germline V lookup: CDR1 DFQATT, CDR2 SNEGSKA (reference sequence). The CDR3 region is CSARDFSGTFYNSPLHF.

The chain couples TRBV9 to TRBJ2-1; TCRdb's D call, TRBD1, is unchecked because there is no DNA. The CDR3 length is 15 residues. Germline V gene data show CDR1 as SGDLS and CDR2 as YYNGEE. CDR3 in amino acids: CASSAPGRRFDEQFF.

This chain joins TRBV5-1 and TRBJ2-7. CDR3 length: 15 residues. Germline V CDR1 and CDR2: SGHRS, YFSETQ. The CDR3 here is CASSLGWGSSYEQYF.

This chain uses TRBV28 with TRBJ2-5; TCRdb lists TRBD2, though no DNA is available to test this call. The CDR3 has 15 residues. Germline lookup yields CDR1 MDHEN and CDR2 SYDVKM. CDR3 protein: CASSSRLAGLETQYF.

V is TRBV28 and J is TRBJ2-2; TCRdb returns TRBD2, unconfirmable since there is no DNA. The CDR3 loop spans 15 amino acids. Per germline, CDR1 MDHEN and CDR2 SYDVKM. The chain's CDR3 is CASSPRTINTGELFF.

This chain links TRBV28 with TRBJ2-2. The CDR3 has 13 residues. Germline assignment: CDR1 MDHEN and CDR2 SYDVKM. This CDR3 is CAIRKTVTGELFF.

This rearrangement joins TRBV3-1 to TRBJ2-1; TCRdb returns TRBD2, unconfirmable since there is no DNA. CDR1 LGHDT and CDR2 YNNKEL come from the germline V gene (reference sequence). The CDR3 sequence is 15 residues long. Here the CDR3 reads CASSQQTKVANEQFF.

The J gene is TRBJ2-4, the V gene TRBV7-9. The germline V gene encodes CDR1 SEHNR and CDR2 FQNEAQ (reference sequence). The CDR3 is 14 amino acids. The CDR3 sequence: CASSLVEEANIQYF. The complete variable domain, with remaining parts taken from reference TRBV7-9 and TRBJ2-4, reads DTGVSQNPRHKITKRGQNVTFRCDPISEHNRLYWYRQTLGQGPEFLTYFQNEAQLEKSRLLSDRFSAERPKGSFSTLEIQRTEQGDSAMYLCASSLVEEANIQYFGAGTRLSVL.

CDR3 sequence reads: CASSPTPILGGSTDTQYF. The chain employs TRBV6-1 and TRBJ2-3; TCRdb names TRBD1, which stays unverified in the absence of DNA. This CDR3 has 18 amino acids. Per germline, CDR1 MNHNS and CDR2 SASEGT.

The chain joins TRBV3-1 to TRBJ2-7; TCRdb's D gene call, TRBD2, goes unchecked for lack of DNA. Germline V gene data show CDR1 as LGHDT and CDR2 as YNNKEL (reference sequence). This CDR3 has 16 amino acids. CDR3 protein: CASSQEGPHAAYEQYF.

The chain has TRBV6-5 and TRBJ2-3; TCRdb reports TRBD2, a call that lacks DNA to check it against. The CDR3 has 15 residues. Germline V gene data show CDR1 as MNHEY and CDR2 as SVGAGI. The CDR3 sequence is CASSPRDWHTDTQYF.

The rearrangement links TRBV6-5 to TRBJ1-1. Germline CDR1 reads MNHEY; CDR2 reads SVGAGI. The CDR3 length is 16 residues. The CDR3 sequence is CASSYSGIVQNTEAFF.

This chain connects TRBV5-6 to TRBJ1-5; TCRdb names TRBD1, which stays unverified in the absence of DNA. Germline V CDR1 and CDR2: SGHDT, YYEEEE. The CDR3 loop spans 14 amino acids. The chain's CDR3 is CASSSRQGGQPQHF.

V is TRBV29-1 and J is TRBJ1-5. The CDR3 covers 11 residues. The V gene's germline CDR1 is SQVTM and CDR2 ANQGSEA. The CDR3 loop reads CSGGDNQPQHF.

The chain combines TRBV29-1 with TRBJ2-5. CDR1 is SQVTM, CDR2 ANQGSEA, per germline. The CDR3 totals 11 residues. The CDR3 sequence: CSVEIFETQYF. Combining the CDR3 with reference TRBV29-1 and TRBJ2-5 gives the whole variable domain SAVISQKPSRDICQRGTSLTIQCQVDSQVTMMFWYRQQPGQSLTLIATANQGSEATYESGFVIDKFPISRPNLTFSTLTVSNMSPEDSSIYLCSVEIFETQYFGPGTRLLVL.

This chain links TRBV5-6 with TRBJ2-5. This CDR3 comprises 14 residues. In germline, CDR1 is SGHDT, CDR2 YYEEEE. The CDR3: CASSLLGGKGTQYF.

The CDR3 loop reads CSARDEDRGRSDEQFF. The gene calls are TRBV20-1 and TRBJ2-1; there is no DNA to check the TCRdb D call of TRBD1. The CDR3 consists of 16 residues. Per germline, CDR1 DFQATT and CDR2 SNEGSKA (reference sequence).

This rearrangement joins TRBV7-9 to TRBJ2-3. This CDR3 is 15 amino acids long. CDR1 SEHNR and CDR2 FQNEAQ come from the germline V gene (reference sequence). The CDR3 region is CASSLVSLDQDTQYF.